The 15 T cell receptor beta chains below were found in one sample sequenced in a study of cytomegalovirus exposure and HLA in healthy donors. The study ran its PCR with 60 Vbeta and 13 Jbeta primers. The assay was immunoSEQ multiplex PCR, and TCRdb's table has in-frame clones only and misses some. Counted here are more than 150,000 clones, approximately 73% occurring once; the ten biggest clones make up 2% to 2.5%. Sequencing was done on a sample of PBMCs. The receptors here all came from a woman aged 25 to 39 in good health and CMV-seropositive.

The CDR3 nucleotides read TGTGCCAGCAGCTTAGCTTCCGACAGGGGGCTGGGTGAAAAACTGTTTTTT. It codes for CASSLASDRGLGEKLFF. This chain joins TRBV7-8 and TRBJ1-4; 10 bases map to TRBD1. V gave up 0 bases and J gave up 7 bases; unmatched junction bases: 8. The germline V gene has CDR1 SGHVS and CDR2 FQNEAQ. The CDR3 consists of 17 residues. The entire variable domain, with the rest obtained from reference TRBV7-8 and TRBJ1-4, is as follows: GAGVSQSPRYKVAKRGQDVALRCDPISGHVSLFWYQQALGQGPEFLTYFQNEAQLDKSGLPSDRFFAERPEGSVSTLKIQRTQQEDSAVYLCASSLASDRGLGEKLFFGSGTQLSVL.

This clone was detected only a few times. The CDR3 spells CASRGGEAPQETQYF. The CDR3 region has the DNA TGTGCCAGCAGAGGGGGGGAGGCGCCACAAGAGACCCAGTACTTC. This chain links TRBV6-4 with TRBJ2-5; maybe TRBD2 (7 bases). CDR1 and CDR2 from the germline V gene are MRHNA and SNTAGT. V lost 6 bases, J lost 2 bases, and 16 bases lay in between. The CDR3 sequence is 15 residues long.

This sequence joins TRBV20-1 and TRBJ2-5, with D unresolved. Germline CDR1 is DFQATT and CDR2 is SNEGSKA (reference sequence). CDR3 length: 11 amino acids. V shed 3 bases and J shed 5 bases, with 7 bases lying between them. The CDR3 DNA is TGCAGTGCTAGGGCCCTGGAGACCCAGTACTTC. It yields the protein CSARALETQYF.

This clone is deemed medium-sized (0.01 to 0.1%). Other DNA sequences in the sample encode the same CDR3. CDR3 DNA: TGTGCCAGCAGCCGAGGACAGGGCAGAGAAAAACTGTTTTTT. Translating gives CASSRGQGREKLFF. This rearrangement joins TRBV28 to TRBJ1-4; 8 positions agree with TRBD1. This CDR3 is built from 14 residues. The J segment lost 8 bases and the V segment lost 6 bases, leaving 8 bases of the junction unmatched. Germline-derived CDR1 and CDR2 are MDHEN and SYDVKM.

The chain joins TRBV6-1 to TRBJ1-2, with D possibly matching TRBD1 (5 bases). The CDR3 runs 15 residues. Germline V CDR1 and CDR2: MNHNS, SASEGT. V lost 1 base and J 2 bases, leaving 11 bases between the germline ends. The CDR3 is CASSEVPTDNYGYTF. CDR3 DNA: TGTGCCAGCAGTGAAGTGCCGACAGACAACTATGGCTACACCTTC.

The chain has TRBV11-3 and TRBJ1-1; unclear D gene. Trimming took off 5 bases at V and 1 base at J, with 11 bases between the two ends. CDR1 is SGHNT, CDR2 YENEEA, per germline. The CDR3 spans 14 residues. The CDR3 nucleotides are TGTGCCAGCAGCCAAGGAGGGCAGAACACTGAAGCTTTCTTT. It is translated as CASSQGGQNTEAFF.

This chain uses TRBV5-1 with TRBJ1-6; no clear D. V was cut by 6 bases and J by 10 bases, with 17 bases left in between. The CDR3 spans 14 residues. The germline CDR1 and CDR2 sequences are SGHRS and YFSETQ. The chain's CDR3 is CASTTGDPGSPLHF. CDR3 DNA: TGCGCCAGCACGACCGGAGACCCCGGGTCACCCCTCCACTTT.

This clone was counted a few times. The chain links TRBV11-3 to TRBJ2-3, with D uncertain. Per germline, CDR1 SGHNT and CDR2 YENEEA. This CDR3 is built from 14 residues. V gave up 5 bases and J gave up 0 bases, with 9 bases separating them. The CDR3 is CASSRSTSTDTQYF. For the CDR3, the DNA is TGTGCCAGCAGCCGGTCCACTAGCACAGATACGCAGTATTTT. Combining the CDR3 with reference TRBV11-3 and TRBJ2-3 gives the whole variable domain EAGVVQSPRYKIIEKKQPVAFWCNPISGHNTLYWYLQNLGQGPELLIRYENEEAVDDSQLPKDRFSAERLKGVDSTLKIQPAELGDSAVYLCASSRSTSTDTQYFGPGTRLTVL.

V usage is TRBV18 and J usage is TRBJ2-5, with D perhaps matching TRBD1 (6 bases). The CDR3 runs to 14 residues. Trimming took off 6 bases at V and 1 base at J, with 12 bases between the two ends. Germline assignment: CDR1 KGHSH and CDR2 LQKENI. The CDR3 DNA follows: TGTGCCAGCTCTTTTACAGGGATCCAAGAGACCCAGTACTTC. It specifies CASSFTGIQETQYF.

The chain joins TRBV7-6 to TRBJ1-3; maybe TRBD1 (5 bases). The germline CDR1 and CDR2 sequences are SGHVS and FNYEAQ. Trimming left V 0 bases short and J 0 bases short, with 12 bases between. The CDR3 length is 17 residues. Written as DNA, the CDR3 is TGTGCCAGCAGCTTAGCGGTATCGGGGGTCTCTGGAAACACCATATATTTT. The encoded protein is CASSLAVSGVSGNTIYF.

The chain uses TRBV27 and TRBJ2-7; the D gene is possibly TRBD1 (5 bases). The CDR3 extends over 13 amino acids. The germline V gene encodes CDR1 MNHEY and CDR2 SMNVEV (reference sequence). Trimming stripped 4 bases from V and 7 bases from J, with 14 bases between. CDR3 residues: CASSWGSGLEQYF. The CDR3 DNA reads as TGTGCCAGCAGTTGGGGATCAGGGTTGGAGCAGTACTTC.

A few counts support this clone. Here the CDR3 reads CASSQGTGDPYEQYF. In DNA, the CDR3 is TGCGCCAGCAGCCAGGGAACAGGGGACCCCTACGAGCAGTACTTC. The chain employs TRBV4-3 and TRBJ2-7, with 7 bases aligning to TRBD1. Unmatched junction bases numbered 7, after V lost 3 bases and J lost 2 bases. Germline V gene lookup returns CDR1 LGHNA and CDR2 YSLEER. The CDR3 is 15 amino acids.

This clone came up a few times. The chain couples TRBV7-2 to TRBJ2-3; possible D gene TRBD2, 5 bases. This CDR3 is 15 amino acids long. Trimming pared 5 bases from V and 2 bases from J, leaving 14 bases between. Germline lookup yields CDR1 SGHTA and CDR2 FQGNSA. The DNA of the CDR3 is TGTGCCAGCAGCCCTAGGAGACTAAACACAGATACGCAGTATTTT. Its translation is CASSPRRLNTDTQYF.

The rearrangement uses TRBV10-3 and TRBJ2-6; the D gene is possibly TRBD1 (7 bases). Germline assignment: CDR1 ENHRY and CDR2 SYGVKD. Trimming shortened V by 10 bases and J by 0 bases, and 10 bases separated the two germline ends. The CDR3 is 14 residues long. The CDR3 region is CATGDSSGANVLTF. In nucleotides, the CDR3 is TGTGCCACGGGGGACAGCTCTGGGGCCAACGTCCTGACTTTC.

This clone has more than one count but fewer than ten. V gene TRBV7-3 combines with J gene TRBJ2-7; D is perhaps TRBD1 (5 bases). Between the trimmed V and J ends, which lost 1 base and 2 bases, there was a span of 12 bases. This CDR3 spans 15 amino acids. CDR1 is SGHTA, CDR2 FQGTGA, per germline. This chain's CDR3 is CASSLSGSGPYEQYF. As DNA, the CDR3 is TGTGCCAGCAGCTTAAGTGGTTCAGGGCCCTACGAGCAGTACTTC.